Listed below are T cell receptor beta chains from one sample, sequenced in a study of T cell changes during pregnancy in multiple sclerosis. Clones were sequenced by immunoSEQ multiplex PCR, and TCRdb holds only the in-frame ones, with some missing. The data hold tens of thousands of clones, with about 94% observed a single time. The specimen was peripheral blood, collected in the third trimester of pregnancy. The receptors were gathered from a female donor with multiple sclerosis, enrolled in a pregnancy study. The CDR3 runs from the conserved cysteine through the conserved F or W. A D gene is named only where the DNA matches it firmly. Size is stated for part of the rows, as once, few or many counts, or as a class when the clone is expanded.

d_gene | j_gene | abundance | v_gene | CDR3aa | CDR3nt
- | TRBJ2-1 | - | TRBV27 | CASSYRNEQFF | TGTGCCAGCAGTTATCGGAATGAGCAGTTCTTC
- | TRBJ1-1 | - | TRBV4-1 | CASSQGTIGGTEAFF | TGCGCCAGCAGCCAAGGGACCATCGGGGGCACTGAAGCTTTCTTT
- | TRBJ1-1 | - | TRBV30 | CAWSRGGRAEAFF | TGTGCCTGGAGCCGCGGGGGGAGGGCTGAAGCTTTCTTT
- | TRBJ2-3 | - | TRBV28 | CASSSLERGTDTQYF | TGTGCCAGCAGTTCGCTGGAGAGGGGCACAGATACGCAGTATTTT
- | TRBJ1-2 | - | TRBV7-9 | CASSLSQETTNYGYTF | TGTGCCAGCAGCTTAAGTCAAGAAACAACTAACTATGGCTACACCTTC
- | TRBJ1-1 | once | TRBV7-6 | CASSLASGGGTEAFF | TGTGCCAGCAGCTTAGCCAGCGGCGGGGGCACTGAAGCTTTCTTT
TRBD1 | TRBJ2-7 | - | TRBV19 | CASSDHRGQVYEQYF | TGTGCCAGTAGTGACCACAGGGGGCAAGTTTACGAGCAGTACTTC
TRBD1 | TRBJ2-5 | - | TRBV7-6 | CASSPRDRGQETQYF | TGTGCCAGCAGCCCCAGGGACAGGGGTCAAGAGACCCAGTACTTC
- | TRBJ1-1 | - | TRBV28 | CASSLVGGNTEAFF | TGTGCCAGCAGTTTAGTGGGGGGGAACACTGAAGCTTTCTTT
- | TRBJ2-2 | few | TRBV7-9 | CASRVSQGRGKNTGELFF | TGTGCCAGCAGAGTCTCCCAGGGCCGGGGGAAAAACACCGGGGAGCTGTTTTTT
TRBD1 | TRBJ1-4 | - | TRBV27 | CASSLALGTGNHEKLFF | TGTGCCAGCAGTTTAGCGCTCGGGACAGGGAACCATGAAAAACTGTTTTTT
- | TRBJ1-2 | - | TRBV9 | CASRGQHFYGYTF | TGTGCCAGCAGAGGACAGCACTTCTATGGCTACACCTTC
- | TRBJ2-7 | - | TRBV5-4 | CASSLGQTTTARYEQYF | TGTGCCAGCAGCTTGGGACAGACCACCACGGCGCGATACGAGCAGTACTTC
- | TRBJ2-5 | - | TRBV7-3 | CASSQDHGGAQYF | TGTGCCAGCAGCCAAGACCACGGGGGAGCCCAGTACTTC
- | TRBJ1-1 | - | TRBV5-4 | CASSLGDHILNTEAFF | TGTGCCAGCAGCTTGGGAGATCATATTTTGAACACTGAAGCTTTCTTT
TRBD2 | TRBJ2-7 | - | TRBV4-2 | CASSAGLGSYEQYF | TGTGCCAGCAGCGCGGGACTAGGATCCTACGAGCAGTACTTC
- | TRBJ2-1 | - | TRBV30 | CAWRGLVVSSYNEQFF | TGTGCCTGGAGGGGGCTAGTCGTAAGCTCCTACAATGAGCAGTTCTTC
- | TRBJ2-7 | - | TRBV2 | CASVLGYEQYF | TGTGCCAGCGTACTCGGCTACGAGCAGTACTTC
- | TRBJ2-7 | - | TRBV9 | CASSPRTAGAYEQYF | TGTGCCAGCAGCCCCCGGACAGCCGGGGCCTACGAGCAGTACTTC
TRBD1 | TRBJ2-1 | - | TRBV7-8 | CASSSLTGTGSHEQFF | TGTGCCAGCAGCTCCCTCACCGGGACAGGGAGTCATGAGCAGTTCTTC
TRBD1 | TRBJ2-3 | - | TRBV18 | CASSLGTGTDTQYF | TGTGCCAGCTCACTTGGGACAGGCACAGATACGCAGTATTTT
- | TRBJ1-1 | - | TRBV25-1 | CASSDVWANTEAFF | TGTGCCAGCAGTGACGTTTGGGCGAACACTGAAGCTTTCTTT
- | TRBJ1-5 | - | TRBV27 | CAAGRSEVYSNQPQHF | TGTGCCGCCGGGAGGTCGGAGGTATATAGCAATCAGCCCCAGCATTTT
TRBD2 | TRBJ2-2 | few | TRBV29-1 | CSVAGREGTGTGELFF | TGCAGCGTTGCAGGAAGGGAGGGTACGGGCACCGGGGAGCTGTTTTTT
TRBD1 | TRBJ1-1 | - | TRBV18 | CASSPGQEPRLMNTEAFF | TGTGCCAGCTCACCGGGACAGGAGCCTCGATTAATGAACACTGAAGCTTTCTTT
- | TRBJ2-5 | - | TRBV19 | CASSAPGRQETQYF | TGTGCCAGTAGTGCCCCCGGGAGACAAGAGACCCAGTACTTC
- | TRBJ1-2 | - | TRBV13 | CASSHQGNYGYTF | TGTGCCAGCAGCCATCAGGGAAACTATGGCTACACCTTC
- | TRBJ2-2 | - | TRBV4-2 | CASSQAGGGAGTGELFF | TGTGCCAGCAGCCAAGCTGGGGGGGGCGCGGGCACCGGGGAGCTGTTTTTT
- | TRBJ2-1 | - | TRBV27 | CASSPIPRGPLLYNEQFF | TGTGCCAGCAGTCCTATACCCAGGGGCCCCTTACTTTACAATGAGCAGTTCTTC
TRBD1 | TRBJ1-4 | - | TRBV4-1 | CASSQGTGNEKLFF | TGCGCCAGCAGCCAGGGGACAGGGAATGAAAAACTGTTTTTT
TRBD1 | TRBJ2-3 | - | TRBV7-3 | CASSPGQAIGTQYF | TGTGCCAGCAGCCCGGGACAGGCTATCGGAACGCAGTATTTT
- | TRBJ2-6 | - | TRBV5-6 | CASSSPPGDSGANVLTF | TGTGCCAGCAGCTCCCCGCCGGGGGACTCTGGGGCCAACGTCCTGACTTTC
TRBD1 | TRBJ1-1 | - | TRBV15 | CATSRDRGDTEAFF | TGTGCCACCAGCCGGGACAGGGGAGACACTGAAGCTTTCTTT
TRBD2 | TRBJ2-1 | - | TRBV11-1 | CASSPLTSGAYNEQFF | TGTGCCAGCAGCCCGTTGACTAGCGGAGCCTACAATGAGCAGTTCTTC
TRBD1 | TRBJ2-1 | - | TRBV27 | CASSFWTGNEQFF | TGTGCCAGCAGTTTCTGGACAGGCAATGAGCAGTTCTTC
- | TRBJ2-3 | - | TRBV11-2 | CASSLDLVGVEDTQYF | TGTGCCAGCAGCTTAGATCTGGTGGGAGTGGAAGATACGCAGTATTTT
- | TRBJ2-7 | - | TRBV7-9 | CASRRDSYEQYF | TGTGCCAGCAGACGTGACAGCTACGAGCAGTACTTC
- | TRBJ2-7 | - | TRBV29-1 | CSVESRNKRAATYEQYF | TGCAGCGTTGAGTCCCGAAATAAGAGAGCGGCGACCTACGAGCAGTACTTC
TRBD2 | TRBJ2-1 | - | TRBV6-5 | CACAASGDNEQFF | TGTGCCTGCGCGGCTAGCGGCGACAATGAGCAGTTCTTC
TRBD1 | TRBJ2-7 | - | TRBV13 | CASSLEQGRSYEQYF | TGTGCCAGCAGCTTAGAACAGGGGAGAAGCTACGAGCAGTACTTC
TRBD1 | TRBJ2-5 | - | TRBV11-2 | CASSRGQGKETQYF | TGTGCCAGCAGTCGGGGACAGGGGAAAGAGACCCAGTACTTC
- | TRBJ1-5 | - | TRBV5-5 | CASRVDYTQPQHF | TGTGCCAGCCGGGTGGACTATACGCAGCCCCAGCATTTT
- | TRBJ1-1 | - | TRBV5-6 | CASSLGAGLNTEAFF | TGTGCCAGCAGCTTGGGGGCAGGGCTGAACACTGAAGCTTTCTTT
TRBD1 | TRBJ2-7 | - | TRBV7-6 | CASSLGQGNYEQYF | TGTGCCAGCAGCTTGGGACAGGGCAACTACGAGCAGTACTTC
TRBD1 | TRBJ2-5 | - | TRBV6-4 | CASSERGQQETQYF | TGTGCCAGCAGTGAAAGGGGACAGCAAGAGACCCAGTACTTC
- | TRBJ1-1 | - | TRBV6-5 | CASSYSSTEAFF | TGTGCCAGCAGTTACAGCTCCACTGAAGCTTTCTTT